Following are 5 T cell receptor beta chains from one sample sequenced in a study of T-cell reconstitution after alpha-beta-depleted transplantation in children. Unique molecular identifiers tagged the TCRbeta library. TCRdb recomputed calls from the PCR reads with MiXCR, one row per CDR3 protein. Of 300,000 to 400,000 distinct CDR3 sequences listed, around 15% are singletons. Sample: PBMCs, mostly from graft donor cells, taken 360 days after TCRalphabeta/CD19-depleted stem cell transplant. The receptors come from a male patient aged 2-15 years who had a stem cell transplant for acute lymphoblastic leukemia, so the T cells may come from the graft donor.

This clonotype was picked up many times. This chain joins TRBV29-1 and TRBJ2-1, with TRBD2 matching 9 bases. The CDR3 length is 17 residues. The V gene's germline CDR1 is SQVTM and CDR2 ANQGSEA. V dropped 5 bases and J dropped 3; count of bases not matched to a gene: 14. In DNA form, the CDR3 reads TGCAGCGTTAGGGGGCGGAGTAGCGGGAGTGTCTACAATGAGCAGTTCTTC. This translates into CSVRGRSSGSVYNEQFF.

The rearrangement uses TRBV7-8 and TRBJ1-5, with D perhaps matching TRBD1 (6 bases). The CDR3 has 17 amino acids. V was pared by 1 base and J by 7 bases, with 20 bases between. The germline V gene has CDR1 SGHVS and CDR2 FQNEAQ. CDR3 coding DNA: TGTGCCAGCAGCTTAGACGGGGCGGACAACAGGGAACAGCCCCAGCATTTT. This encodes CASSLDGADNREQPQHF.

This clonotype was detected a few times. The V gene is TRBV5-6, the J gene TRBJ2-1; D is uncertain. Germline loops: CDR1 SGHDT, CDR2 YYEEEE. This CDR3 spans 12 amino acids. Trimming shortened V by 2 bases and J by 9 bases, and 9 bases separated the two germline ends. The CDR3 here is CASSFSSAEQFF. For the CDR3, the DNA is TGTGCCAGCAGCTTTTCATCTGCTGAGCAGTTCTTC.

V and J are TRBV7-2 and TRBJ2-3; a possible D gene is TRBD2 (6 bases). The germline V and J ends were trimmed by 4 bases and 5 bases, with 16 bases remaining between them. This CDR3 is built from 15 residues. The germline V gene encodes CDR1 SGHTA and CDR2 FQGNSA. The CDR3 nucleotides read TGTGCCAGCAGCTGGGGGGTAGGGCGAAAAGATACGCAGTATTTT. Translating it yields CASSWGVGRKDTQYF.

This chain links TRBV4-2 with TRBJ2-7, with D tentatively TRBD2 (5 bases). Germline CDR1 is LGHNA and CDR2 is YNFKEQ. The CDR3 has 19 residues. The V and J ends lost 1 base and 0 bases respectively, with 22 bases between them. CDR3 DNA sequence: TGTGCCAGCAGCCAAGTGCGAAGGGAACGGGGTTGGAGCTCCTACGAGCAGTACTTC. Translation gives CASSQVRRERGWSSYEQYF.